The TCR beta chain described here comes from a study of T cell clonotyping in hematopoietic cell transplantation. Regarding the study as a whole: Broader posttransplant TCR repertoire diversity was predicted by graft donor and pretransplant recipient Inverse Simpson Index values. No sorting was done, leaving CD4 and CD8 contributions mixed. At the given depth, recipient repertoires were over 95% de novo clonotypes. After transplant, recipient diversity fell while pathologically expanded clonotypes grew through day 180.

Regarding this clone: Its antigen is still unknown.

The protocol was immunoSEQ multiplex PCR, while the TCRdb copy is restricted to in-frame clones and leaves out a portion. This table has 65,000 to 75,000 clones, 94% appearing once. Germline-derived CDR1 and CDR2 are SGHNT and YYREEE (reference sequence). The CDR3 length is 13 residues. Trimming removed 0 bases at V and 4 bases at J, with 5 bases between. The sample taken for sequencing was peripheral blood mononuclear cells. This chain links TRBV5-4 with TRBJ1-5; no definite D call. This sequence was found in a man over 45 in good health. Some clones in this sample may be carry-over from other donors' samples. DNA for the CDR3: TGTGCCAGCAGCTTGGGAGATAATCAGCCCCAGCATTTT. Amino acids: CASSLGDNQPQHF.